The 24 T cell receptor beta chains below all came from one sample that was sequenced in a study of blood T cell repertoires in COVID-19. Using immunoSEQ multiplex PCR, the repertoire was profiled, and TCRdb retains in-frame clones only, with some absent. The sample records about 180,000 clones, about 80% being singletons. Specimen: PBMCs or T cells enriched from blood (not recorded which). These receptors all come from a man aged 60-69 years who had been exposed to COVID-19.

In this sample, this clone turned up a few times. The chain links TRBV5-1 to TRBJ2-1; TRBD2 might be the D (5 bases). CDR3 length equals 13 residues. Germline V gene sequence: CDR1 SGHRS, CDR2 YFSETQ. Deletions cut 4 bases from V and 8 bases from J, with 13 bases between. This CDR3 reads CASSEGSKDEQFF. As DNA, the CDR3 is TGCGCCAGCAGCGAGGGTAGTAAGGATGAGCAGTTCTTC.

The chain joins TRBV5-6 to TRBJ1-1, with D possibly being TRBD1 (5 bases). Per the germline V gene, CDR1 is SGHDT and CDR2 is YYEEEE. V gave up 1 base and J gave up 0 bases, with 7 bases separating them. This CDR3 has 14 amino acids. The CDR3 is CASSLPGVNTEAFF. CDR3 DNA sequence: TGTGCCAGCAGCTTGCCGGGGGTGAACACTGAAGCTTTCTTT.

The J gene is TRBJ1-2, the V gene TRBV4-3, with 8 bases lining up with TRBD1. Germline loops: CDR1 LGHNA, CDR2 YSLEER. The J segment lost 10 bases and the V segment lost 1 base, leaving 8 bases of the junction unmatched. The CDR3 is made up of 14 amino acids. DNA for the CDR3: TGCGCCAGCAGCCAAGTTGTAGCAGGGGGCTTCTACACCTTC. It is translated as CASSQVVAGGFYTF.

This chain uses TRBV7-9 with TRBJ1-1; 9 bases match TRBD1. The CDR3 sequence is 14 residues long. Germline trimming cut 4 bases from V and 4 bases from J; bases unmatched to any gene: 4. Looked up from germline, CDR1 is SEHNR and CDR2 is FQNEAQ (reference sequence). In DNA, the CDR3 is TGTGCCAGCAGCTGGGGACAGGGATCCACTGAAGCTTTCTTT. This translates into CASSWGQGSTEAFF.

This rearrangement joins TRBV6-6 to TRBJ2-7; D remains ambiguous. Trimming shortened V by 8 bases and J by 2 bases, and 10 bases separated the two germline ends. The CDR3 consists of 12 residues. Germline values: CDR1 MNHNY, CDR2 SVGAGI (reference sequence). DNA for the CDR3: TGTGCCAGCGCGATTTCCCCCTACGAGCAGTACTTC. It specifies CASAISPYEQYF.

This clone was recorded only once. The CDR3 nucleotides are TGTGCCAGCAGCCTCACGCAGGGGCGCGGTAGGGGCTACACCTTC. This sequence encodes CASSLTQGRGRGYTF. The V call is TRBV3-1 (or the pseudogene TRBV3-2), the J call TRBJ1-2; D is possibly TRBD1 (6 bases). The V gene's germline CDR1 is LGHDT and CDR2 YNNKEL (reference sequence). V was clipped by 4 bases and J by 8 bases, with 20 bases between them. The CDR3 length is 15 residues.

The chain joins TRBV4-3 to TRBJ2-2, with a possible D match to TRBD2 (5 bases). This CDR3 contains 14 residues. In germline, CDR1 is LGHNA, CDR2 YSLEER. The V and J ends lost 4 bases and 5 bases respectively, with 11 bases between them. The CDR3 sequence is CASSRLQQTGELFF. The CDR3 region has the DNA TGCGCCAGCAGCCGACTACAGCAGACCGGGGAGCTGTTTTTT.

The genes are TRBV5-1 and TRBJ2-1; 12 bases match TRBD2. The CDR3 sequence is 16 residues long. Germline CDR1 reads SGHRS; CDR2 reads YFSETQ. After removal of 0 bases from V and 7 bases from J, the junction contained 5 bases not matched to a gene. The CDR3 loop is CASSLGGTSGQNEQFF. In nucleotides, the CDR3 is TGCGCCAGCAGCTTGGGCGGGACTAGCGGGCAAAATGAGCAGTTCTTC. The full variable domain, in which reference TRBV5-1 and TRBJ2-1 provide the parts outside the CDR3, is KAGVTQTPRYLIKTRGQQVTLSCSPISGHRSVSWYQQTPGQGLQFLFEYFSETQRNKGNFPGRFSGRQFSNSRSEMNVSTLELGDSALYLCASSLGGTSGQNEQFFGPGTRLTVL.

The chain joins TRBV5-1 to TRBJ1-1; D is unclear. Trimming removed 3 bases at V and 0 bases at J, with 6 bases between. The CDR3 contains 13 residues. From germline, CDR1 is SGHRS and CDR2 YFSETQ. CDR3 bases: TGCGCCAGCAGCTCGCGCATGAACACTGAAGCTTTCTTT. It specifies CASSSRMNTEAFF.

The rearrangement links TRBV6-2 or TRBV6-3 to TRBJ2-3, with D tentatively TRBD1 (6 bases). Germline CDR1 reads MNHEY; CDR2 reads SVGEGT. V shed 2 bases and J shed 2 bases, with 14 bases lying between them. This CDR3 comprises 16 residues. The CDR3: CASSYEGGVPTDTQYF. DNA for the CDR3: TGTGCCAGCAGTTACGAAGGGGGAGTTCCCACAGATACGCAGTATTTT.

The chain links TRBV14 to TRBJ2-1; 7 bases fit TRBD2. The CDR3 runs 18 residues. J lost 4 bases, V lost 0 bases, and 12 bases had no gene match. Looked up from germline, CDR1 is SGHDN and CDR2 is FVKESK. CDR3 bases: TGTGCCAGCAGCCAAGAGCACGCTAGCGGAGAACCGTACAATGAGCAGTTCTTC. It translates to CASSQEHASGEPYNEQFF.

The CDR3 region is CASSLLAAGTGELFF. The CDR3 region has the DNA TGTGCCAGCAGCCTCCTAGCGGCGGGCACCGGGGAGCTGTTTTTT. This chain connects TRBV6-2 or TRBV6-3 to TRBJ2-2, with 7 bases identical to TRBD2. Germline V gene sequence: CDR1 MNHEY, CDR2 SVGEGT. The V gene end was trimmed by 6 bases and the J gene end by 4 bases; junction bases not matched to a gene: 8. The length of the CDR3 is 15 residues.

The chain joins TRBV11-3 to TRBJ2-5; a weak D match, TRBD1 (5 bases). This CDR3 is built from 12 residues. Germline V gives CDR1 SGHNT, CDR2 YENEEA. The V end lost 2 bases, the J end lost 4 bases, and 5 bases lay between the germline ends. The CDR3: CASSLQGETQYF. The CDR3 coding sequence is TGTGCCAGCAGCTTACAGGGAGAGACCCAGTACTTC.

J is TRBJ2-1 and V is TRBV5-1, with a possible D match to TRBD2 (5 bases). CDR1 and CDR2 from the germline V gene are SGHRS and YFSETQ. V was clipped by 0 bases and J by 9 bases, with 16 bases between them. The CDR3 is 15 residues long. The CDR3 DNA follows: TGCGCCAGCAGCTTGGGGACTTACGCGGCGGCTGAGCAGTTCTTC. Protein product: CASSLGTYAAAEQFF.

The chain carries TRBV21-1 and TRBJ1-3; the listed D gene, TRBD1, was not tested against the DNA. TRBV21-1 is marked as a pseudogene. CDR3 length equals 16 residues. Here the CDR3 DNA reads TGTGCCAGCAGCAAAAAAGGGACAGTGGGTGGAAACACCATATATTTT. Its translation is CASSKKGTVGGNTIYF.

The rearrangement uses TRBV24-1 and TRBJ1-5; 9 positions match TRBD1. CDR3 length: 14 amino acids. The J segment lost 4 bases and the V segment lost 7 bases, leaving 4 bases of the junction unmatched. Germline V gene sequence: CDR1 KGHDR, CDR2 SFDVKD. DNA of the CDR3: TGTGCCACCAGGGAGGACAGGGGTAATCAGCCCCAGCATTTT. Residues: CATREDRGNQPQHF.

The chain employs TRBV28 and TRBJ1-6; TRBD1 might be the D (6 bases). Deletions cut 2 bases from V and 7 bases from J, with 12 bases between. This CDR3 has 15 amino acids. CDR1 and CDR2 from the germline V gene are MDHEN and SYDVKM. In DNA form, the CDR3 reads TGTGCCAGCAGTTTAATCAGGGGCGGGAATTCACCCCTCCACTTT. Translated: CASSLIRGGNSPLHF. The whole variable domain, remainder taken from reference TRBV28 and TRBJ1-6, is DVKVTQSSRYLVKRTGEKVFLECVQDMDHENMFWYRQDPGLGLRLIYFSYDVKMKEKGDIPEGYSVSREKKERFSLILESASTNQTSMYLCASSLIRGGNSPLHFGNGTRLTVT.

The rearrangement joins TRBV7-2 to TRBJ1-2; 7 bases fit TRBD1. Trimming at V came to 5 bases and at J to 4 bases, leaving 4 bases not matched to a gene. CDR1 and CDR2 from the germline V gene are SGHTA and FQGNSA. The CDR3 totals 13 residues. CDR3 sequence: CASSEGQRYGYTF. Here the CDR3 DNA reads TGTGCCAGCAGCGAGGGACAGCGCTATGGCTACACCTTC. Full variable domain (rest looked up from reference TRBV7-2 and TRBJ1-2): GAGVSQSPSNKVTEKGKDVELRCDPISGHTALYWYRQSLGQGLEFLIYFQGNSAPDKSGLPSDRFSAERTGGSVSTLTIQRTQQEDSAVYLCASSEGQRYGYTFGSGTRLTVV.

V and J are TRBV15 and TRBJ2-5; 11 nucleotides align to TRBD1. Trimming took 3 bases from V and 5 from J; bases not matched to a gene: 5. Looked up from germline, CDR1 is LNHNV and CDR2 is YYDKDF (reference sequence). The CDR3 spans 15 residues. For the CDR3, the DNA is TGTGCCACCAGCAGGGACAGGGGGCGGTGGGAGACCCAGTACTTC. Residues: CATSRDRGRWETQYF.

The rearrangement joins TRBV5-1 to TRBJ2-2, with 8 bases aligning to TRBD1. The germline CDR1 and CDR2 sequences are SGHRS and YFSETQ. The CDR3 spans 18 residues. The V gene end was trimmed by 4 bases and the J gene end by 0 bases; junction bases not matched to a gene: 11. Here the CDR3 reads CASSPKFTGGPNTGELFF. The CDR3 coding sequence is TGCGCCAGCAGCCCCAAATTCACAGGGGGACCGAACACCGGGGAGCTGTTTTTT.

The gene calls are TRBV7-9 and TRBJ1-1; D might be TRBD1 (6 bases). V was shortened by 2 bases and J by 4 bases, with 11 bases between the two germline ends. Germline V CDR1 and CDR2: SEHNR, FQNEAQ (reference sequence). This CDR3 contains 14 residues. For the CDR3, the DNA is TGTGCCAGCAGCTTATCAGGGGCTGGCACTGAAGCTTTCTTT. It specifies CASSLSGAGTEAFF.

The rearrangement links TRBV27 to TRBJ1-1; 7 nucleotides agree with TRBD1. The germline CDR1 and CDR2 sequences are MNHEY and SMNVEV (reference sequence). The junction had 12 bases not matched to a gene; V was cut back by 3 bases and J by 5 bases. The CDR3 sequence is 16 residues long. The CDR3 coding sequence is TGTGCCAGCAGTTTGCTACGGACAGGTTCGGGGACTGAAGCTTTCTTT. Translated: CASSLLRTGSGTEAFF.

The V gene is TRBV5-1, the J gene TRBJ2-7, with D maybe TRBD2 (6 bases). V lost 0 bases to trimming and J lost 1 base, with 8 bases between them. The CDR3 spans 14 residues. Germline CDR1 is SGHRS and CDR2 is YFSETQ. CDR3 sequence: CASSLGAGSYEQYF. The CDR3 nucleotides read TGCGCCAGCAGCTTGGGGGCGGGGTCCTACGAGCAGTACTTC.

The gene calls are TRBV6-6 and TRBJ1-2, with TRBD1 as a possible D gene (6 bases). Germline CDR1 and CDR2: MNHNY and SVGAGI (reference sequence). CDR3 size: 15 residues. V lost 1 base, J lost 7 bases, and 16 bases lay in between. CDR3 coding DNA: TGTGCCAGCAGTTACTTTGTCGGCAGGGGTGGTGGCTACACCTTC. Protein product: CASSYFVGRGGGYTF.